The clone carrying this T cell receptor beta chain appeared a few times. The target antigen is unknown. Each CDR3 protein gets one entry after TCRdb re-called the 5' RACE reads with MiXCR. The sample contains 450,000 to 500,000 distinct CDR3 sequences, roughly an eighth of which appear only once. V lost 0 bases to trimming and J lost 0 bases; unmatched junction nucleotides: 3. The CDR3 runs 17 residues. Germline-derived CDR1 and CDR2 are SGHRS and YFSETQ. The source of the sample is a study of identical twins. The study, taken as a whole, reports: Conclusions rested on cross-sectional statistics rather than following the same donors. Carriage of fewer insertions was seen in abundant cord blood beta clonotypes, whereas memory repertoires showed none.

These data were also filed under a second study, of yellow fever vaccine responses in identical twins.

What was sequenced was CD4+ T cells sorted from blood. The chain carries TRBV5-1 and TRBJ2-7, with 13 nucleotides matching TRBD2. The clonotype originates from a woman between 18 and 29 years old in good health. The CDR3 bases are TGCGCCAGCAGCTTGGGGACTAGCGGGAGACCCTCCTACGAGCAGTACTTC. Encoded protein: CASSLGTSGRPSYEQYF.